The entry below describes one T cell receptor beta chain. The CDR3 totals 14 residues. From germline, CDR1 is SNHLY and CDR2 FYNNEI. After removal of 3 bases from V and 2 bases from J, the junction contained 3 bases not matched to a gene. PCR used 60 Vbeta primers and 13 Jbeta primers. Generated by immunoSEQ multiplex PCR, the TCRdb table keeps only in-frame clones and is missing some. The sample contains about 150,000 clones, around 75% of which appear only once. The data were obtained in a study of cytomegalovirus exposure and HLA in healthy donors. This sequence joins TRBV2 and TRBJ2-7; TRBD2 matches at 8 bases. The sample was PBMCs. This clonotype was sampled from a human donor in good health. As DNA, the CDR3 is TGTGCCAGCAGTGACGGGGGGGGCACCTACGAGCAGTACTTC. Its protein product is CASSDGGGTYEQYF.